This T cell receptor beta chain was recovered during a study of blood T cell repertoires in COVID-19. Using immunoSEQ multiplex PCR, the repertoire was profiled, and TCRdb retains in-frame clones only, with some absent. The data hold a few hundred thousand clones, with roughly 84% observed a single time. Adults between roughly 18 and 90 years of age took part from fewer than 30 US areas. V was pared by 6 bases and J by 11 bases, with 18 bases between. The CDR3 is 13 amino acids. The sequence derives from a woman in her forties or fifties who had been exposed to COVID-19. The chain couples TRBV12-3 or TRBV12-4 to TRBJ2-3; D may be TRBD2 (5 bases). Sequenced input: PBMCs or T cells enriched from blood (not recorded which). This CDR3 reads CASSPFGGAGQYF. DNA for the CDR3: TGTGCCAGCAGCCCTTTTGGAGGCGCAGGGCAGTATTTT.